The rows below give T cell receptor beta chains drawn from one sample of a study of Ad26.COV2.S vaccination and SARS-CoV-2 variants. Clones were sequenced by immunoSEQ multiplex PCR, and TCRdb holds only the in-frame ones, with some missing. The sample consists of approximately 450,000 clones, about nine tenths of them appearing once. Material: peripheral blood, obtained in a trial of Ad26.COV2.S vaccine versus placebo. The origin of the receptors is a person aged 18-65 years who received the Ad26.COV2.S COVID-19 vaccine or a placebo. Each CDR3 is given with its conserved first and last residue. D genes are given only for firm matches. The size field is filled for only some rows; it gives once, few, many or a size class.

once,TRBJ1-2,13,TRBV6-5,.,TGTGCCAGCAGCCCCCCGGGATCCTATGGCTACACCTTC,CASSPPGSYGYTF
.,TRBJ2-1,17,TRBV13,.,TGTGCCAGCAGCTTAACGACGGGGCCTGAATCCTACAATGAGCAGTTCTTC,CASSLTTGPESYNEQFF
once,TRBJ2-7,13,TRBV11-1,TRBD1,TGTGCCAGCAGCTGGACAGGATCCTACGAGCAGTACTTC,CASSWTGSYEQYF
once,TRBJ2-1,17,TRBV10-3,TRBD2,TGTGCCATCAGTGGTTCCCTTAAACTAGCGGGAGAGGGTGAGCAGTTCTTC,CAISGSLKLAGEGEQFF
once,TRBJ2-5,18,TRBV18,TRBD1,TGTGCCAGCTCACTGCTTCCGGGACAGGGTGGGTACCAAGAGACCCAGTACTTC,CASSLLPGQGGYQETQYF
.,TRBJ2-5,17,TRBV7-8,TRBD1,TGTGCCAGCAGCTTAGCGGCCAGGGGGTTTCCCACAGAGACCCAGTACTTC,CASSLAARGFPTETQYF
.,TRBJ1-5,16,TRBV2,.,TGTGCCAGCAGTGAGGGGGGGCGTCGGATCAATCAGCCCCAGCATTTT,CASSEGGRRINQPQHF
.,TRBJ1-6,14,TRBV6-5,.,TGTGCCAGTACCCGGACAGTGCGGAATTCACCCCTCCACTTT,CASTRTVRNSPLHF
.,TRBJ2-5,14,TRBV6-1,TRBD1,TGTGCCAGCAGTGAAGGGGACAGTCGAGAGACCCAGTACTTC,CASSEGDSRETQYF
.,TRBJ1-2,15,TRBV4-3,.,TGCGCCAGCAGCCAAGACTGGGTTGAAAGCTATGGCTACACCTTC,CASSQDWVESYGYTF
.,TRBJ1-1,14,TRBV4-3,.,TGCGCCAGCAGCCAAGTCGGCCTGAACACTGAAGCTTTCTTT,CASSQVGLNTEAFF
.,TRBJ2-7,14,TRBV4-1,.,TGCGCCAGCAGCCAGGTGGGGACTGCCTACGAGCAGTACTTC,CASSQVGTAYEQYF
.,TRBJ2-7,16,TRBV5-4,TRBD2,TGTGCCAGCAGCCCAGAGTCTAGCGGGTTGAGCTACGAGCAGTACTTC,CASSPESSGLSYEQYF
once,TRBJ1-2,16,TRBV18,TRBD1,TGTGCCAGCTCACCGGGACAGGGACCTACCGGCTATGGCTACACCTTC,CASSPGQGPTGYGYTF
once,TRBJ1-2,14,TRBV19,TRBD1,TGTGCCAGTACCCCGACAGGGGATAACTATGGCTACACCTTC,CASTPTGDNYGYTF
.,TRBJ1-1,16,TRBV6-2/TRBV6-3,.,TGTGCCAGCAGTTACGGGGTGACGAGCGAGGGCACTGAAGCTTTCTTT,CASSYGVTSEGTEAFF
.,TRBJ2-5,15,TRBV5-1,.,TGCGCCAGCAGCTTGGTATTGTGGGGTCAAGAGACCCAGTACTTC,CASSLVLWGQETQYF
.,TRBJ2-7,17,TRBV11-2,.,TGTGCCAGCAGCCAAATGACAGGAGGGGGACTACCCCTCGAGCAGTACTTC,CASSQMTGGGLPLEQYF
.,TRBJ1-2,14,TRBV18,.,TGTGCCAGCTCACCCCTCGACAACGACTATGGCTACACCTTC,CASSPLDNDYGYTF
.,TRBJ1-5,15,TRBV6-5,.,TGTGCCAGCAGTTACTCTTCCAGGAACAATCAGCCCCAGCATTTT,CASSYSSRNNQPQHF
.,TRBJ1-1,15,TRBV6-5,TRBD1,TGTGCCAGCAGTTACTCAAGGACAGGGGGGAGAGAAGCTTTCTTT,CASSYSRTGGREAFF
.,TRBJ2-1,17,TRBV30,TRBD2,TGTGCCTGGAGTGTTTCGAGGACTAGCGGGAGTCACAATGAGCAGTTCTTC,CAWSVSRTSGSHNEQFF
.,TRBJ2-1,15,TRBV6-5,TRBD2,TGTGCAGACGTATGGCGGGAGGGAGTCTGCAATGAGCAGTTCTTC,CADVWREGVCNEQFF
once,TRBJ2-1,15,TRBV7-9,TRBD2,TGTGCCAGCAGCCAGGTGACTAGCGGTTACAATGAGCAGTTCTTC,CASSQVTSGYNEQFF
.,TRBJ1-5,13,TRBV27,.,TGTGCCAGCAGTCCCTCTTTCGATCAGCCCCAGCATTTT,CASSPSFDQPQHF
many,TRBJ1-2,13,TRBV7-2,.,TGTGCCAGCAGCTTGGAGGCTAACTATGGCTACACCTTC,CASSLEANYGYTF
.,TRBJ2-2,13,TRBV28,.,TGTGCCAGCCAGGAGATGAACACCGGGGAGCTGTTTTTT,CASQEMNTGELFF
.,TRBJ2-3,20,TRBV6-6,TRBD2,TGTGCCAGCAGCTATTCCGGACTAGCGGGAGGCCTGTTTGTGACAGATACGCAGTATTTT,CASSYSGLAGGLFVTDTQYF
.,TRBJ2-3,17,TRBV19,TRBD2,TGTGCCAGTAGTATCAAAGTCGGGACTAGCGGCACAGATACGCAGTATTTT,CASSIKVGTSGTDTQYF
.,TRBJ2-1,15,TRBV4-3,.,TGCGCCAGCAGCCCCCGCAGCGGAGGGGGAAATGAGCAGTTCTTC,CASSPRSGGGNEQFF
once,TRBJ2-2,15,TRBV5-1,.,TGCGCCAGCACCAAGGGGGGGGTGAACACCGGGGAGCTGTTTTTT,CASTKGGVNTGELFF
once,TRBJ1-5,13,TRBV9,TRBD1,TGTGCCAGCAGTTCCGGGACAGGGGCCTCGCAGCATTTT,CASSSGTGASQHF
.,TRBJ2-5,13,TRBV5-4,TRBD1,TGTGCCAGCAGATACGGGACAGAAGAGACCCAGTACTTC,CASRYGTEETQYF
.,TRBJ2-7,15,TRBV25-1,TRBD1,TGTGCCAGCAGTGGATCAGGGTTCCACAGGGGCGAGCAGTACTTC,CASSGSGFHRGEQYF
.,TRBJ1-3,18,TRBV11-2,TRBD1,TGTGCCAGCAGCTTAGGCCCCTGGGACAGGGGGCTTGGAAACACCATATATTTT,CASSLGPWDRGLGNTIYF
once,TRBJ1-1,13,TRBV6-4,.,TGTGCCAGCAGGATGACGGTGAACACTGAAGCTTTCTTT,CASRMTVNTEAFF
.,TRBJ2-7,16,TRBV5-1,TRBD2,TGCGCCAGCAGCTTGTACGGACTAGCGGGAGGAAGGGAGCAGTACTTC,CASSLYGLAGGREQYF
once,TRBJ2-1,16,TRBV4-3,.,TGCGCCAGCAGCCAACAACACCAAGGAGCCCTCAATGAGCAGTTCTTC,CASSQQHQGALNEQFF
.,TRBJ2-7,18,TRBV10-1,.,TGCGCCAGCAGTGAGTCATCTCTAGTGGTGTCTTGTTCGGACGAGCAGTACTTC,CASSESSLVVSCSDEQYF
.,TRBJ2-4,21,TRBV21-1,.,TGTGCCAGCAGCAAAAAACTCGGCGCAGGGGTCCCACTGGAAGGCAAAAACATTCAGTACTTC,CASSKKLGAGVPLEGKNIQYF
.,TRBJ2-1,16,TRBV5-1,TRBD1,TGCGCCAGCAGCTTGGGCCAGGGGGCAGGCTACAATGAGCAGTTCTTC,CASSLGQGAGYNEQFF
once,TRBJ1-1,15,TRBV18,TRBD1,TGTGCCAGCTCAAGCGGGACCACAGGGGGGACTGAAGCTTTCTTT,CASSSGTTGGTEAFF
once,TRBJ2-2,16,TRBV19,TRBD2,TGTGCCAGTAGTATAGGGCTAGCGGGGGGCACCGGGGAGCTGTTTTTT,CASSIGLAGGTGELFF
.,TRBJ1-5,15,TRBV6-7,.,TGTGCCAGCAGTAACCACGAGGTAGGGGATCAGCCCCAGCATTTT,CASSNHEVGDQPQHF
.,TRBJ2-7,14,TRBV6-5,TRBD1,TGTGCCAGCAGGGGCCGGGACAGAACCTACGAGCAGTACTTC,CASRGRDRTYEQYF
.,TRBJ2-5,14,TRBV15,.,TGTGCCACCAGCAGAGATCAGGGGCAAGAGACCCAGTACTTC,CATSRDQGQETQYF
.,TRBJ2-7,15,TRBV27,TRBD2,TGTGCCAGCAGTTATCGGGGGGAGAGGCCCTACGAGCAGTACTTC,CASSYRGERPYEQYF
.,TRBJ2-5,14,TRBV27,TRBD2,TGTGCCAGCAGGCTAGCGGGGAACCAAGAGACCCAGTACTTC,CASRLAGNQETQYF
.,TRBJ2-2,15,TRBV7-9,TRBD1,TGTGCCAGCAGCATCACAGGGGGCGCGGACGGGGAGCTGTTTTTT,CASSITGGADGELFF
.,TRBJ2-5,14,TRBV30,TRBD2,TGTGCCTGGAGTGTACTAGCGGGAGGGGAGACCCAGTACTTC,CAWSVLAGGETQYF
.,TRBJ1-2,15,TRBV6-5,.,TGTGCCAGCAGTTTGATTCAGGGGAGTAACTATGGCTACACCTTC,CASSLIQGSNYGYTF